This T cell receptor (beta chain) derives from a study of OX40 agonist ivuxolimab in advanced cancers. Study-wide background: Intravenous ivuxolimab at 0.01 to 10 mg/kg was given to patients every 2 weeks. Whole-study results and caveats: Low normalized clonal expansion also occurred in some nonresponding patients.

Method: immunoSEQ multiplex PCR; TCRdb's copy keeps in-frame clones and lacks some. The sample includes 21,000 or so clones, 86% of them seen just once. On this clone: The antigen is not known. The junction shows a germline mismatch at one end, possibly a read error.

The CDR3 has 14 residues. From germline, CDR1 is SGHAT and CDR2 FQNNGV. The sequence was collected from an adult with an advanced solid tumor such as melanoma, head and neck, liver or kidney cancer. The rearrangement uses TRBV11-2 and TRBJ2-1; D is ambiguous. This material consisted of CD4+ or CD8+ T cells sorted from blood, taken in a trial of the OX40 agonist ivuxolimab. CDR3 in amino acids: CASSLVVSHNEQFF. The CDR3 nucleotides are TGTGCCAGCAGCTTAGTGGTCTCCCACAATGAGCAGTTCTTC.